Shown below are 30 T cell receptor beta chains from a single sample sequenced in a study of cytomegalovirus exposure and HLA in healthy donors. Use of 60 Vbeta and 13 Jbeta primers characterized the PCR. Generated by immunoSEQ multiplex PCR, the TCRdb table keeps only in-frame clones and is missing some. This table has 100,000 or so clones, more than 70% appearing once. Sequenced: PBMCs. These receptors were taken from a young man in good health and CMV-seronegative.

In this sample, this clone turned up a few times. Its ends do not fully match the called genes, so a read error is possible. This sequence joins TRBV7-7 and TRBJ2-5; possibly TRBD1 or TRBD2 for D (6 bases each). This CDR3 is built from 16 residues. Germline V gene lookup returns CDR1 SSHAT and CDR2 FNYEAQ (reference sequence). In DNA form, the CDR3 reads TGTGCTAGCAGCTTAGGGGGATGGGGGGTCCAAGAGACCCAGTACTTC. Its protein is CASSLGGWGVQETQYF.

The chain employs TRBV11-2 and TRBJ2-7; 10 nucleotides line up with TRBD2. V lost 5 bases to trimming and J lost 6 bases; unmatched junction nucleotides: 4. CDR3 size: 13 residues. In germline, CDR1 is SGHAT, CDR2 FQNNGV. CDR3 amino acids: CASSLIAGGEQYF. CDR3 coding DNA: TGTGCCAGCAGCCTCATAGCGGGAGGCGAGCAGTACTTC. Combining the CDR3 with reference TRBV11-2 and TRBJ2-7 gives the whole variable domain EAGVAQSPRYKIIEKRQSVAFWCNPISGHATLYWYQQILGQGPKLLIQFQNNGVVDDSQLPKDRFSAERLKGVDSTLKIQPAKLEDSAVYLCASSLIAGGEQYFGPGTRLTVT.

This sequence joins TRBV19 and TRBJ1-1; 7 bases align to TRBD1. J gave up 5 bases and V 7 bases, and 7 bases lay outside the gene matches. The CDR3 sequence is 13 residues long. Germline assignment: CDR1 LNHDA and CDR2 SQIVND (reference sequence). The CDR3 nucleotides are TGTGCCAGTACGGGACAGTTGAGGACTGAAGCTTTCTTT. Amino acid sequence: CASTGQLRTEAFF.

V gene TRBV9 combines with J gene TRBJ2-3; perhaps TRBD2 as D (6 bases). Trimming removed 4 bases at V and 2 bases at J, with 17 bases between. The CDR3 has 16 residues. Germline V gives CDR1 SGDLS, CDR2 YYNGEE. This CDR3 is CASSLRWRASTDTQYF. The DNA of the CDR3 is TGTGCCAGCAGCCTTAGGTGGAGGGCTTCCACAGATACGCAGTATTTT.

The V call is TRBV6-1, the J call TRBJ2-6; maybe TRBD1 (5 bases). The CDR3 length is 16 residues. The V gene lost 6 bases and the J gene lost 0 bases, with 12 bases spanning the gap. Germline V CDR1 and CDR2: MNHNS, SASEGT. The DNA for the CDR3 is TGTGCCAGCAGCGAAACCAGGGCCTCTGGGGCCAACGTCCTGACTTTC. This gives the protein CASSETRASGANVLTF.

The chain recombines TRBV11-3 with TRBJ2-6; TRBD1 is a possible D gene (6 bases). CDR1 is SGHNT, CDR2 YENEEA, per germline. CDR3 length: 17 residues. Trimming removed 4 bases from V and 0 bases from J, with 13 bases in between. CDR3 sequence reads: CASSSGTSSSGANVLTF. As DNA, the CDR3 is TGTGCCAGCAGCTCCGGGACATCCTCCTCTGGGGCCAACGTCCTGACTTTC.

The chain combines TRBV28 with TRBJ1-1; D is perhaps TRBD1 (6 bases). Per germline, CDR1 MDHEN and CDR2 SYDVKM. The V end was cut by 7 bases, the J end by 7 bases, with 16 bases between. The CDR3 sequence is 13 residues long. The CDR3 spells CASIETGPNEAFF. The CDR3 DNA reads as TGTGCCAGCATAGAGACAGGACCTAATGAAGCTTTCTTT.

This clone showed up just a few times. The chain combines TRBV4-1 with TRBJ1-4; no firm D call. V was trimmed by 1 base and J by 4 bases, leaving 7 bases between them. This CDR3 region has 14 residues. Looked up from germline, CDR1 is MGHRA and CDR2 is YSYEKL. The chain's CDR3 is CASSQVQFNEKLFF. DNA for the CDR3: TGCGCCAGCAGCCAAGTTCAGTTTAATGAAAAACTGTTTTTT.

The V gene is TRBV6-5, the J gene TRBJ2-5, with TRBD2 as a possible D gene (6 bases). Germline V CDR1 and CDR2: MNHEY, SVGAGI. The CDR3 contains 15 residues. V gave up 5 bases and J gave up 5 bases, with 18 bases separating them. The CDR3 DNA reads TGTGCCAGCAGTACCCTCCCGGGAGAGCGTGAGACCCAGTACTTC. It specifies CASSTLPGERETQYF.

This chain joins TRBV6-5 and TRBJ2-5, with 11 bases aligning to TRBD1. Germline CDR1 reads MNHEY; CDR2 reads SVGAGI. CDR3 size: 15 residues. Trimming removed 4 bases from V and 9 bases from J; junction bases left unmatched: 10. The CDR3 nucleotides are TGTGCCAGCAGTTCCGGGGACAGGGGGGCAACGGCCCAGTACTTC. Translated, it gives CASSSGDRGATAQYF.

The V and J genes are TRBV28 and TRBJ1-2; D may be TRBD1 (5 bases). The length of the CDR3 is 13 residues. Deletions cut 6 bases from V and 3 bases from J, with 11 bases between. In germline, CDR1 is MDHEN, CDR2 SYDVKM. CDR3 loop: CASRQDRDYGYTF. DNA for the CDR3: TGTGCCAGCAGACAAGACAGAGACTATGGCTACACCTTC.

This chain uses TRBV15 with TRBJ1-1; 7 bases align to TRBD1. The CDR3 totals 12 residues. J lost 5 bases, V lost 7 bases, and 4 bases had no gene match. Germline V lookup: CDR1 LNHNV, CDR2 YYDKDF (reference sequence). Here the CDR3 DNA reads TGTGCCACCACCCGGGGACAGACTGAAGCTTTCTTT. Encoded protein: CATTRGQTEAFF.

This clone was detected once. For the CDR3, the DNA is TGTGCCAGCAGCCCCGGGAATCGCAATCAGCCCCAGCATTTT. Protein product: CASSPGNRNQPQHF. The rearrangement joins TRBV7-2 to TRBJ1-5; D uncertain. CDR3 size: 14 residues. Germline loops: CDR1 SGHTA, CDR2 FQGNSA. V was cut by 5 bases and J by 2 bases, with 10 bases left in between.

The CDR3 region is CASSWSGSGANVLTF. The CDR3 coding sequence is TGTGCCAGCAGTTGGTCGGGGTCTGGGGCCAACGTCCTGACTTTC. This chain links TRBV6-5 with TRBJ2-6, with D perhaps matching TRBD2 (5 bases). CDR3 length: 15 residues. From germline, CDR1 is MNHEY and CDR2 SVGAGI. With 4 bases removed from V and 1 base from J, the gap between germline ends came to 8 bases.

This chain joins TRBV7-9 and TRBJ2-7; D may be TRBD2 (5 bases). Trimming took 5 bases from V and 4 from J, leaving 18 bases between them. This CDR3 has 15 amino acids. Per the germline V gene, CDR1 is SEHNR and CDR2 is FQNEAQ (reference sequence). CDR3 nucleotides: TGTGCCAGCAGCCCAACGTGGGGAGAGAGGTACGAGCAGTACTTC. Translating it yields CASSPTWGERYEQYF.

The chain is built from TRBV4-3 and TRBJ1-5; D possibly corresponds to TRBD1 (5 bases). The CDR3 sequence is 19 residues long. Looked up from germline, CDR1 is LGHNA and CDR2 is YSLEER. V was cut by 3 bases and J by 5 bases, with 26 bases left in between. DNA for the CDR3: TGCGCCAGCAGCCAGCGAGGCAGGGCAGATTACCTTCCCGATCAGCCCCAGCATTTT. Its translation is CASSQRGRADYLPDQPQHF.

This chain uses TRBV9 with TRBJ2-5; TRBD1 agrees at 10 bases. Germline CDR1 SGDLS, CDR2 YYNGEE. The CDR3 sequence is 15 residues long. With V trimmed by 0 bases and J by 2 bases, 1 base remained unmatched. The CDR3 DNA follows: TGTGCCAGCAGCGTAGGACAGGGGGCACAAGAGACCCAGTACTTC. This translates into CASSVGQGAQETQYF.

The chain links TRBV28 to TRBJ2-6; a weak D match, TRBD2 (5 bases). The V gene's germline CDR1 is MDHEN and CDR2 SYDVKM. The CDR3 covers 17 residues. The germline V and J ends were trimmed by 5 bases and 0 bases, with 14 bases remaining between them. CDR3 residues: CASSAPRGSSGANVLTF. The CDR3 DNA sequence: TGTGCCAGCAGTGCGCCCCGAGGGTCCTCTGGGGCCAACGTCCTGACTTTC. Combining the CDR3 with reference TRBV28 and TRBJ2-6 gives the whole variable domain DVKVTQSSRYLVKRTGEKVFLECVQDMDHENMFWYRQDPGLGLRLIYFSYDVKMKEKGDIPEGYSVSREKKERFSLILESASTNQTSMYLCASSAPRGSSGANVLTFGAGSRLTVL.

The rearrangement joins TRBV6-4 to TRBJ1-1; D is unclear. The CDR3 is 16 amino acids. Germline V gives CDR1 MRHNA, CDR2 SNTAGT. V shed 0 bases and J shed 0 bases, with 11 bases lying between them. CDR3 protein: CASSDSFSDMNTEAFF. The CDR3 region has the DNA TGTGCCAGCAGTGACTCCTTTAGCGACATGAACACTGAAGCTTTCTTT.

This sequence joins TRBV6-5 and TRBJ2-6, with D tentatively TRBD1 (5 bases). In germline, CDR1 is MNHEY, CDR2 SVGAGI. With 0 bases removed from V and 4 bases from J, the gap between germline ends came to 10 bases. The CDR3 has 16 residues. In DNA, the CDR3 is TGTGCCAGCAGTTACTCCCTAGGGGCAGGGGCCAACGTCCTGACTTTC. Protein sequence: CASSYSLGAGANVLTF.

The sample holds one count of this clone. The chain combines TRBV6-1 with TRBJ2-2; D gene unclear. CDR1 and CDR2 (germline): MNHNS, SASEGT. The CDR3 spans 14 residues. The ends were cut back, 4 bases at V and 1 base at J, with 7 bases in the middle. The CDR3 reads CASSALRNTGELFF. The CDR3 nucleotides read TGTGCCAGCAGTGCGCTACGGAACACCGGGGAGCTGTTTTTT.

V usage is TRBV5-4 and J usage is TRBJ2-1; 7 bases align to TRBD2. CDR1 and CDR2 from the germline V gene are SGHNT and YYREEE (reference sequence). The junction had 11 bases not matched to a gene; V was cut back by 4 bases and J by 4 bases. The CDR3 runs 16 residues. CDR3 sequence (DNA): TGTGCCAGCAGCGCGGGTAGCGCGGGGGTTTACAATGAGCAGTTCTTC. This codes for CASSAGSAGVYNEQFF.

The chain carries TRBV5-5 and TRBJ1-2, with 9 bases fitting TRBD1. This CDR3 is 18 amino acids long. CDR1 is SGHKS, CDR2 YYEKEE, per germline (reference sequence). V was pared by 3 bases and J by 5 bases, with 17 bases of the junction left unmatched. CDR3 protein: CASSSYRDRESISYGYTF. CDR3 in DNA: TGTGCCAGCAGCTCTTACCGGGACAGGGAATCCATTTCTTATGGCTACACCTTC.

The chain is built from TRBV28 and TRBJ2-5; 8 nucleotides align to TRBD2. The CDR3 totals 17 residues. The V gene's germline CDR1 is MDHEN and CDR2 SYDVKM. J gave up 7 bases and V 3 bases, and 16 bases lay outside the gene matches. The CDR3 is CASSFEKSTTSEVTQYF. CDR3 in DNA: TGTGCCAGCAGTTTTGAGAAATCTACGACTAGCGAGGTGACCCAGTACTTC.

V and J are TRBV6-5 and TRBJ2-7, with TRBD2 matching over 9 bases. V shed 10 bases and J 7 bases; nucleotides not matched to a gene: 11. CDR3 length equals 13 residues. The germline gives CDR1 MNHEY, CDR2 SVGAGI. CDR3 loop: CATTASGGWEQYF. CDR3 DNA: TGTGCCACGACGGCCAGCGGGGGGTGGGAGCAGTACTTC.

This clone was found once. The V and J genes are TRBV9 and TRBJ2-7; the match to TRBD2 covers 12 bases. The CDR3 runs to 14 residues. J lost 7 bases, V lost 0 bases, and 2 bases had no gene match. CDR1 and CDR2 from the germline V gene are SGDLS and YYNGEE. The DNA of the CDR3 is TGTGCCAGCAGCGTAGGGGGACTAGCGGGTGAGCAGTACTTC. It translates to CASSVGGLAGEQYF.

This clone was observed a single time. This chain joins TRBV4-1 and TRBJ2-7; 7 nucleotides agree with TRBD2. Germline V CDR1 and CDR2: MGHRA, YSYEKL. V shed 4 bases and J 4 bases; nucleotides not matched to a gene: 10. The CDR3 covers 15 residues. The CDR3: CASSPGGGAQYEQYF. CDR3 nucleotides: TGCGCCAGCAGCCCGGGGGGAGGGGCGCAATACGAGCAGTACTTC.

V is TRBV6-1 and J is TRBJ2-5; D might be TRBD2 (5 bases). The CDR3 consists of 13 residues. CDR1 and CDR2 (germline): MNHNS, SASEGT. V was pared by 1 base and J by 3 bases, with 6 bases between. CDR3 protein: CASSEVGEETQYF. The CDR3 coding sequence is TGTGCCAGCAGTGAAGTCGGGGAAGAGACCCAGTACTTC.

The count of this clone is one. The chain joins TRBV27 to TRBJ1-1; a possible D gene is TRBD1 (5 bases). This CDR3 region has 14 residues. Germline V gives CDR1 MNHEY, CDR2 SMNVEV (reference sequence). V lost 6 bases and J lost 2, with 13 bases in between. CDR3 sequence reads: CASSRQGFNTEAFF. The CDR3 DNA reads as TGTGCCAGCAGCCGGCAGGGCTTTAACACTGAAGCTTTCTTT.

The rearrangement links TRBV6-5 to TRBJ2-7, with 9 nucleotides matching TRBD1. CDR3 length equals 14 residues. Trimming at V came to 6 bases and at J to 0 bases, leaving 3 bases not matched to a gene. Germline CDR1 and CDR2: MNHEY and SVGAGI. The CDR3: CASSGDRDSYEQYF. In nucleotides, the CDR3 is TGTGCCAGCAGCGGGGACAGGGACTCCTACGAGCAGTACTTC.